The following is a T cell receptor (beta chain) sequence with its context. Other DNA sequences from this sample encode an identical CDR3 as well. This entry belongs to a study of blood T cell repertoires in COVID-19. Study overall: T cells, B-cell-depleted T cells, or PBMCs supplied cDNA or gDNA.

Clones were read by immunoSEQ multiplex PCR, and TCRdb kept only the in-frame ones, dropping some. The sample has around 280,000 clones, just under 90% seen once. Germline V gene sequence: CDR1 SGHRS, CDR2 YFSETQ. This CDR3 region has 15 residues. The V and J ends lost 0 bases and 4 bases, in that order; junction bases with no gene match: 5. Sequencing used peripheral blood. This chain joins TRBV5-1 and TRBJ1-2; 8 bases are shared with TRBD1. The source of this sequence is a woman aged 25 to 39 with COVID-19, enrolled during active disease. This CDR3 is CASSLGQGAVYGYTF. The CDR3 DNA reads TGCGCCAGCAGCTTGGGGCAGGGGGCGGTCTATGGCTACACCTTC.